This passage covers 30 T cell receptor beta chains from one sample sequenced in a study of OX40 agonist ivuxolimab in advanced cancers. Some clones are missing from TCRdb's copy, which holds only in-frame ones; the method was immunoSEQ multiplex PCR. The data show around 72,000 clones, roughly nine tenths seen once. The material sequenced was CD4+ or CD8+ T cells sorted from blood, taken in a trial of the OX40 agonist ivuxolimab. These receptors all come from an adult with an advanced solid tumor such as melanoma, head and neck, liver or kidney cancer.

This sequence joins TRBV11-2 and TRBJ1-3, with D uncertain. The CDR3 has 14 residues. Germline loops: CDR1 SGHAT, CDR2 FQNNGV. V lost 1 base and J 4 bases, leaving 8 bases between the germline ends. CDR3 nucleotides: TGTGCCAGCAGCTTAGGACCGTACGGAAACACCATATATTTT. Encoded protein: CASSLGPYGNTIYF.

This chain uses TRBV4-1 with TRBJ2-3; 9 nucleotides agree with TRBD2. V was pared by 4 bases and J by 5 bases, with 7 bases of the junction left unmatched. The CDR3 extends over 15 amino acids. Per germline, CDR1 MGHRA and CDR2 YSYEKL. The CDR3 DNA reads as TGCGCCAGCAGCCCGTTAGCGGGAGTCATAGATACGCAGTATTTT. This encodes CASSPLAGVIDTQYF.

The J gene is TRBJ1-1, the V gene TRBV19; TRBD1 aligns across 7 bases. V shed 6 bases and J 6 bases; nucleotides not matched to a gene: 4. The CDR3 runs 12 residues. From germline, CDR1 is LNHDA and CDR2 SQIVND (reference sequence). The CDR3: CASRTGSAEAFF. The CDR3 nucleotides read TGTGCCAGTAGGACAGGGTCGGCTGAAGCTTTCTTT.

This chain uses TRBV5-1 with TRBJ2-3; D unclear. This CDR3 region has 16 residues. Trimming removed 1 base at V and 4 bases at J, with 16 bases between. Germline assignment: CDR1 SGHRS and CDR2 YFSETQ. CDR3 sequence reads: CASSLRRDLVADTQYF. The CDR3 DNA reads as TGCGCCAGCAGCTTGAGGCGCGACTTAGTAGCAGATACGCAGTATTTT.

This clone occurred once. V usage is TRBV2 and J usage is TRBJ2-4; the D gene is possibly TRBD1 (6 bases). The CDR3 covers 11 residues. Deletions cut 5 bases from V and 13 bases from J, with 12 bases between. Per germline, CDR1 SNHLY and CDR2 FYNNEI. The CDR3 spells CASSSRDTQYF. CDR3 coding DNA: TGTGCCAGCAGTTCCCGGGACACACAGTACTTC.

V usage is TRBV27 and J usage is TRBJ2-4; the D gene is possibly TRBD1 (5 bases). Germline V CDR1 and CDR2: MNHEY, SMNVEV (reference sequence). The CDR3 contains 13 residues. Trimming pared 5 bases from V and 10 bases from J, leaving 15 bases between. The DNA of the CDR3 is TGTGCCAGCAGTACTTTGACAGTTGGAATTCAGTACTTC. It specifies CASSTLTVGIQYF.

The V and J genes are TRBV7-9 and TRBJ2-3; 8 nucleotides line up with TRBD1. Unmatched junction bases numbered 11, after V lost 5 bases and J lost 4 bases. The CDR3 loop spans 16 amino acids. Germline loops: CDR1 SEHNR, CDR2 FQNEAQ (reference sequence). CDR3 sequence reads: CASSLMTGQGPDTQYF. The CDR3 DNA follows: TGTGCCAGCAGCCTGATGACAGGACAGGGTCCAGATACGCAGTATTTT. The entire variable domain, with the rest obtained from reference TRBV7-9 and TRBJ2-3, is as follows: DTGVSQNPRHKITKRGQNVTFRCDPISEHNRLYWYRQTLGQGPEFLTYFQNEAQLEKSRLLSDRFSAERPKGSFSTLEIQRTEQGDSAMYLCASSLMTGQGPDTQYFGPGTRLTVL.

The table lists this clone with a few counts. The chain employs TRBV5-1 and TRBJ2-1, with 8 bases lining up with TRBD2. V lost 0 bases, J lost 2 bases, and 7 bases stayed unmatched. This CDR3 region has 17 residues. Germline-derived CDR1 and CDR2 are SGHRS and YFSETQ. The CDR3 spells CASSLARAGGTYNEQFF. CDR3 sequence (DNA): TGCGCCAGCAGCTTGGCGCGGGCGGGGGGAACCTACAATGAGCAGTTCTTC. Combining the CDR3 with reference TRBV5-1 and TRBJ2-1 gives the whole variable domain KAGVTQTPRYLIKTRGQQVTLSCSPISGHRSVSWYQQTPGQGLQFLFEYFSETQRNKGNFPGRFSGRQFSNSRSEMNVSTLELGDSALYLCASSLARAGGTYNEQFFGPGTRLTVL.

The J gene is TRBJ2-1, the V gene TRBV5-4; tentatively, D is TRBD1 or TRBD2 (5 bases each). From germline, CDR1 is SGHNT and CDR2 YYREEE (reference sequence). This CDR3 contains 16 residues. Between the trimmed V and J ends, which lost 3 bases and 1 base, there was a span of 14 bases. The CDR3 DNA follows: TGTGCCAGCAGCTCCCAGGACGGGGCTTCCTACAATGAGCAGTTCTTC. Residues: CASSSQDGASYNEQFF.

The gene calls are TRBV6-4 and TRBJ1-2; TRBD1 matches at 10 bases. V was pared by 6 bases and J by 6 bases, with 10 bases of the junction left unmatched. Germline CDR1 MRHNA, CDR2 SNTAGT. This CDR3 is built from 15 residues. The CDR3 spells CASSRDRGALDGYTF. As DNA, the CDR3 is TGTGCCAGCAGCCGGGACAGGGGCGCTTTAGATGGCTACACCTTC.

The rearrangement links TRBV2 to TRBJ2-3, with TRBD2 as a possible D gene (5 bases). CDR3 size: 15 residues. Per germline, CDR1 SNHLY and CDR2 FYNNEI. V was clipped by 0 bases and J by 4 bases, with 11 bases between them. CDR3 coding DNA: TGTGCCAGCAGTGAAGCGGGCCTAGCCCCAGATACGCAGTATTTT. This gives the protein CASSEAGLAPDTQYF.

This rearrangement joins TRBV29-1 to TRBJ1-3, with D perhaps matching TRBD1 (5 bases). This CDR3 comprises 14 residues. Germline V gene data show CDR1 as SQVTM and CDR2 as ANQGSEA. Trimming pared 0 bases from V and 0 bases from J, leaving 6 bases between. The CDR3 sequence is CSVEEGASGNTIYF. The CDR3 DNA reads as TGCAGCGTTGAAGAAGGGGCCTCTGGAAACACCATATATTTT.

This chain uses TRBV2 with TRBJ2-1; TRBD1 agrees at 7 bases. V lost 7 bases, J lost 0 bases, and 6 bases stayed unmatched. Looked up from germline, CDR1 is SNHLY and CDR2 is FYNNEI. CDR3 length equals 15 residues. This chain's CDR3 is CASNGQVSSYNEQFF. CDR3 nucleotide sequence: TGTGCCAGCAATGGACAGGTCAGCTCCTACAATGAGCAGTTCTTC.

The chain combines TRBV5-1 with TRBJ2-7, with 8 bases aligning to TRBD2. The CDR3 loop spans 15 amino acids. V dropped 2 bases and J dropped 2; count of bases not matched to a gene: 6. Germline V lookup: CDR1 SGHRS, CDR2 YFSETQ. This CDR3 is CASSLTSGSPYEQYF. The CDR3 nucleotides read TGCGCCAGCAGCTTAACTAGCGGAAGTCCCTACGAGCAGTACTTC.

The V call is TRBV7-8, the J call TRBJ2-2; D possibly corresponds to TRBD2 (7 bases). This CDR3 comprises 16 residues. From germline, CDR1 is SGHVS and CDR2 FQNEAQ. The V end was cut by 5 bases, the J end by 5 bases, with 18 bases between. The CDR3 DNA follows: TGTGCCAGCAGCCCTGTCTTCGGGGGGCGGACCGGGGAGCTGTTTTTT. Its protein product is CASSPVFGGRTGELFF.

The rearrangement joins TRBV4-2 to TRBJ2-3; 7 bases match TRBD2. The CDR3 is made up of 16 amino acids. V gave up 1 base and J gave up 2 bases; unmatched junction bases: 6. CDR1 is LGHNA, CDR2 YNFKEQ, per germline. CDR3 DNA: TGTGCCAGCAGCCAAGGGACTAGTGCCCCCACAGATACGCAGTATTTT. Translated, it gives CASSQGTSAPTDTQYF.

The CDR3 loop is CAWSVGGSQETQYF. In DNA, the CDR3 is TGTGCCTGGAGTGTAGGGGGGTCTCAAGAGACCCAGTACTTC. The chain is built from TRBV30 and TRBJ2-5, with D perhaps matching TRBD1 or TRBD2 (6 bases each). The CDR3 consists of 14 residues. Trimming removed 0 bases from V and 2 bases from J, with 10 bases in between. Germline lookup yields CDR1 GTSNPN and CDR2 SVGIG (reference sequence).

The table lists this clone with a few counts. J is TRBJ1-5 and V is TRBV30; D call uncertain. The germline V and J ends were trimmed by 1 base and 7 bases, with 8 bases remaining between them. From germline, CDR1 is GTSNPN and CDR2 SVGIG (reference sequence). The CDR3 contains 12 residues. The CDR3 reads CAWSGTAQPQHF. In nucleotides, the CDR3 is TGTGCCTGGAGTGGGACGGCACAGCCCCAGCATTTT.

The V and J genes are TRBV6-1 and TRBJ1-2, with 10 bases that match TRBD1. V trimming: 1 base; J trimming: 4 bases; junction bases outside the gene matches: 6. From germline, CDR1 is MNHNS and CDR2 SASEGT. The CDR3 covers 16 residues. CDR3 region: CASSEGDRGLGYGYTF. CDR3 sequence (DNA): TGTGCCAGCAGTGAAGGAGACAGGGGGCTGGGCTATGGCTACACCTTC.

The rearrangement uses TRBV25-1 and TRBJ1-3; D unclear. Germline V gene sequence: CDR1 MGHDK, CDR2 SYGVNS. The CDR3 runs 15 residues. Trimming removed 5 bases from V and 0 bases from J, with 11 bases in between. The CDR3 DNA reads TGTGCCAGCAGTCTCTCCGGTAACTCTGGAAACACCATATATTTT. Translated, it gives CASSLSGNSGNTIYF.

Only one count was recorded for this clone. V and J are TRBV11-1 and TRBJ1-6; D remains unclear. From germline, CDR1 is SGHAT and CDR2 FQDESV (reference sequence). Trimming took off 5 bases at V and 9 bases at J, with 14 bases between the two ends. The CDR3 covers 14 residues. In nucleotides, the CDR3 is TGTGCCAGCAGCCAGTCGGAGTACGGTTCACCCCTCCACTTT. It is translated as CASSQSEYGSPLHF.

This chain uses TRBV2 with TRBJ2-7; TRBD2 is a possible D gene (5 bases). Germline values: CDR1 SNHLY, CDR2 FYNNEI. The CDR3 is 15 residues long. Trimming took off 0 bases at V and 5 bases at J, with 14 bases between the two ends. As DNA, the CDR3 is TGTGCCAGCAGTGAAGCTGAGAGGGCCTGGGACGAGCAGTACTTC. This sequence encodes CASSEAERAWDEQYF. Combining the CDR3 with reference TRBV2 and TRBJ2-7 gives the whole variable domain EPEVTQTPSHQVTQMGQEVILRCVPISNHLYFYWYRQILGQKVEFLVSFYNNEISEKSEIFDDQFSVERPDGSNFTLKIRSTKLEDSAMYFCASSEAERAWDEQYFGPGTRLTVT.

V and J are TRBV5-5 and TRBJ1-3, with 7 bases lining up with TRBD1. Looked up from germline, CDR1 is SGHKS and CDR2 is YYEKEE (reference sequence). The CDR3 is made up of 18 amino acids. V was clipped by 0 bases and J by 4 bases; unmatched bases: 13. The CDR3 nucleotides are TGTGCCAGCAGCTTGGAGGGGGCAGGACAACTCCTCGGAAACACCATATATTTT. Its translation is CASSLEGAGQLLGNTIYF. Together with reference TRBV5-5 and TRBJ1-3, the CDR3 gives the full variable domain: DAGVTQSPTHLIKTRGQQVTLRCSPISGHKSVSWYQQVLGQGPQFIFQYYEKEERGRGNFPDRFSARQFPNYSSELNVNALLLGDSALYLCASSLEGAGQLLGNTIYFGEGSWLTVV.

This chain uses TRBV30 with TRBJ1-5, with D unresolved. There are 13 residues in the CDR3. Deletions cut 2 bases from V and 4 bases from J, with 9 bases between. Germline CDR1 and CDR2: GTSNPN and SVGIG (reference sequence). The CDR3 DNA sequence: TGTGCCTGGAGTCCCGGGCTTAATCAGCCCCAGCATTTT. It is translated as CAWSPGLNQPQHF.

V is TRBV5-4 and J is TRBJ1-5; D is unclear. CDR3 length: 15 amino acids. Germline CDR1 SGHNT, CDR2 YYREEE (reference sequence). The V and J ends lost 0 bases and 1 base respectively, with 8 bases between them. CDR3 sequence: CASSLDGLSNQPQHF. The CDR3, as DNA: TGTGCCAGCAGCTTGGACGGCCTAAGCAATCAGCCCCAGCATTTT.

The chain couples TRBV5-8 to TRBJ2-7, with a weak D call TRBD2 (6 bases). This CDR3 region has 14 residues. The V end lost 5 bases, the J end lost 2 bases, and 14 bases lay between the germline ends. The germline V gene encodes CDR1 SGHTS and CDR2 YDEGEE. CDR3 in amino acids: CASRLPGAAYEQYF. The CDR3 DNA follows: TGTGCCAGCAGGTTACCGGGAGCCGCCTACGAGCAGTACTTC.

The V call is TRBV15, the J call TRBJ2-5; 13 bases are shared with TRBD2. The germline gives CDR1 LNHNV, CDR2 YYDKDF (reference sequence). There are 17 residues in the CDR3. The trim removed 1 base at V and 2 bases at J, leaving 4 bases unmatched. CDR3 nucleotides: TGTGCCACCAGCAGAGGCACTAGCGGGGGGGCACAAGAGACCCAGTACTTC. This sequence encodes CATSRGTSGGAQETQYF.

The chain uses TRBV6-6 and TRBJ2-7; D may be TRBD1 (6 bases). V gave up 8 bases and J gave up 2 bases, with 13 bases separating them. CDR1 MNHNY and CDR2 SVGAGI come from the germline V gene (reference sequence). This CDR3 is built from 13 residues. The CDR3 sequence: CASSPDSPYEQYF. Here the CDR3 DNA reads TGTGCCAGCTCGCCGGACAGCCCCTACGAGCAGTACTTC.

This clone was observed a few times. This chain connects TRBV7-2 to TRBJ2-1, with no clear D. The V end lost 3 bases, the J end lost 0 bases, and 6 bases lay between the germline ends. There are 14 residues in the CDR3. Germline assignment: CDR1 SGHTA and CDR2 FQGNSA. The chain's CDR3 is CASSFSVSYNEQFF. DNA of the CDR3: TGTGCCAGCAGCTTCAGCGTCTCCTACAATGAGCAGTTCTTC.

The CDR3 region is CASSLDGIEAFF. DNA of the CDR3: TGCGCCAGCAGCTTAGACGGGATTGAAGCTTTCTTT. The chain carries TRBV5-1 and TRBJ1-1; D is uncertain. This CDR3 has 12 residues. V lost 2 bases, J lost 7 bases, and 9 bases lay in between. Germline assignment: CDR1 SGHRS and CDR2 YFSETQ.